Presented here are 2 T cell receptor beta chains from one specimen sequenced in a study of blood T cell repertoires in COVID-19. Sequencing was performed with immunoSEQ multiplex PCR; in TCRdb, only in-frame clones are kept and a portion is missing. The sample records roughly 500,000 clones, around 87% being singletons. The specimen sequenced was PBMCs or T cells enriched from blood (not recorded which). The receptors come from a woman aged 40 to 55 who had recovered from COVID-19.

This clone was counted once. The genes are TRBV27 and TRBJ1-5; no clear D. This CDR3 contains 14 residues. The germline V and J ends were trimmed by 5 bases and 7 bases, with 15 bases remaining between them. From germline, CDR1 is MNHEY and CDR2 SMNVEV (reference sequence). The CDR3 DNA sequence: TGTGCCAGCAGTCCCTCAACAGCCCCACAGCCCCAGCATTTT. This gives the protein CASSPSTAPQPQHF.

The chain employs TRBV30 and TRBJ2-3, with no clear D. There are 11 residues in the CDR3. Germline V gene sequence: CDR1 GTSNPN, CDR2 SVGIG (reference sequence). Trimming left V 2 bases short and J 4 bases short, with 4 bases between. CDR3 in amino acids: CAWSISDTQYF. Written as DNA, the CDR3 is TGTGCCTGGAGTATCTCAGATACGCAGTATTTT.